Shown below are 10 T cell receptor beta chains from a single sample sequenced in a study of T cell clonality in common variable immunodeficiency. Only in-frame clones appear in the TCRdb table, and some are missing; sequencing was by immunoSEQ multiplex PCR. This sample has about 47,000 clones, each found more than once. The sample taken for sequencing was peripheral blood mononuclear cells. The source is a person between 18 and 70 years old in good health.

This clone appeared many times. The read comes to an end 3 residues before the CDR3 does, leaving the germline J gene to fill in the end. This chain links TRBV2 with TRBJ2-5, with 10 bases aligning to TRBD1. Losses at the gene ends were 8 bases for V and 2 bases for J; bases not matched to a gene: 8. In germline, CDR1 is SNHLY, CDR2 FYNNEI. The CDR3 length is 15 residues. CDR3 DNA, as far as it was read: TGTGCCAGCGTACCGGGACAGGGGTCTCAAGAGACC. Protein product: CASVPGQGSQET. The complete CDR3 reads CASVPGQGSQETQYF.

This clone occurred a few times. The read ends 3 residues early relative to the CDR3; the germline J gene fills the gap. The rearrangement links TRBV4-2 to TRBJ2-7, with 8 positions matching TRBD1. The CDR3 spans 17 residues. V was clipped by 3 bases and J by 5 bases; unmatched bases: 15. The germline V gene has CDR1 LGHNA and CDR2 YNFKEQ. Partial CDR3 DNA: TGTGCCAGCAGCCAGTCAACCGGGACAGGATTTTCCCACGAG. Protein: CASSQSTGTGFSHE. The complete CDR3 protein is CASSQSTGTGFSHEQYF.

This clone was picked up many times. The CDR3 is cut off 3 residues early in the read; its end comes from the germline J gene. The chain uses TRBV7-6 and TRBJ2-7; the match to TRBD1 covers 9 bases. J was trimmed by 3 bases and V by 5 bases; bases with no gene match: 5. The V gene's germline CDR1 is SGHVS and CDR2 FNYEAQ. CDR3 length: 14 residues. CDR3 sequence reads: CASSQWTGDYEQYF. The sequenced CDR3 bases are TGTGCCAGCAGCCAATGGACAGGGGACTACGAG. Supplemented by reference TRBV7-6 and TRBJ2-7, the full variable domain reads GAGVSQSPRYKVTKRGQDVALRCDPISGHVSLYWYRQALGQGPEFLTYFNYEAQQDKSGLPNDRFSAERPEGSISTLTIQRTEQRDSAMYRCASSQWTGDYEQYFGPGTRLTVT.

This clone was recorded at least ten times. The missing CDR3 end, 3 residues past where the read stops, is filled in from the germline J gene. This chain connects TRBV19 to TRBJ2-7, with D possibly being TRBD2 (5 bases). V was clipped by 1 base and J by 2 bases, with 12 bases between them. The CDR3 spans 15 residues. The germline V gene encodes CDR1 LNHDA and CDR2 SQIVND (reference sequence). The covered CDR3 bases are TGTGCCAGTAGTATAGTCGCTAGCCGCCCCTACGAG. This codes for CASSIVASRPYE. The full CDR3 is CASSIVASRPYEQYF.

In this sample, this clone turned up many times. The CDR3 end is not reached by the read, which stops 3 residues before it; the germline J gene fills it in. The rearrangement uses TRBV14 and TRBJ2-2; 7 bases match TRBD2. The CDR3 sequence is 16 residues long. Per the germline V gene, CDR1 is SGHDN and CDR2 is FVKESK. The CDR3 DNA, read in part, is TGTGCCAGCAGCCCAAGTGTCAGGAGCGGGGCCAACGTG. Protein: CASSPSVRSGANV. The entire CDR3 protein is CASSPSVRSGANVLFF.

This clone was found many times. The sequenced fragment ends 3 residues before the CDR3 boundary, so the rest is inferred from the germline J gene. The chain recombines TRBV5-6 with TRBJ2-2, with D possibly matching TRBD1 (6 bases). Germline V gene data show CDR1 as SGHDT and CDR2 as YYEEEE. This CDR3 is 15 amino acids long. Trimming pared 4 bases from V and 2 bases from J, leaving 12 bases between. This chain's CDR3 is CASSKTTGNTGELFF. The sequenced part of the CDR3 DNA is TGTGCCAGCAGCAAAACGACAGGAAACACCGGGGAG.

This clone was detected ten times or more. The CDR3 end falls 3 residues outside the read, so it is completed with the germline J gene. The J gene is TRBJ2-2, the V gene TRBV19; D possibly corresponds to TRBD1 (6 bases). The CDR3 contains 18 residues. With 1 base removed from V and 3 bases from J, the gap between germline ends came to 18 bases. CDR1 is LNHDA, CDR2 SQIVND, per germline (reference sequence). The sequenced part of the CDR3 DNA is TGTGCCAGTAGTATAGCCCCCCACAGGGTAACAGACACCGGGGAG. Protein: CASSIAPHRVTDTGE. The full-length CDR3 reads as CASSIAPHRVTDTGELFF.

This clone was detected many times. The read ends 3 residues before the CDR3 terminus; that terminus is restored from the germline J gene. The chain employs TRBV19 and TRBJ2-6; weak D call: TRBD1 (5 bases). Per germline, CDR1 LNHDA and CDR2 SQIVND (reference sequence). Trimming pared 2 bases from V and 0 bases from J, leaving 11 bases between. The length of the CDR3 is 17 residues. The CDR3 protein is CASSIRGRASGANVLTF. The CDR3 bases that were read are TGTGCCAGTAGTATAAGGGGAAGGGCCTCTGGGGCCAACGTC.

This clone was seen at least ten times. The sequenced fragment ends 3 residues before the CDR3 boundary, so the rest is inferred from the germline J gene. The genes are TRBV9 and TRBJ2-7; maybe TRBD1 (5 bases). V lost 2 bases and J 2 bases, leaving 14 bases between the germline ends. CDR3 length: 15 amino acids. Germline values: CDR1 SGDLS, CDR2 YYNGEE. CDR3 DNA, as far as it was read: TGTGCCAGCAGCGTTTGGGGCGACAGTACCTACGAG. This gives the protein CASSVWGDSTYE. The whole CDR3 region reads CASSVWGDSTYEQYF.

This clone was observed many times. The read ends 3 residues shy of where the CDR3 ends; the end is completed using the germline J gene. The rearrangement joins TRBV20-1 to TRBJ2-2; the match to TRBD2 covers 9 bases. Looked up from germline, CDR1 is DFQATT and CDR2 is SNEGSKA (reference sequence). This CDR3 spans 13 amino acids. Trimming cost V 4 bases and J 7 bases; bases outside gene matches: 4. CDR3 in amino acids: CSATSGTVGELFF. The DNA read from the CDR3 is TGCAGTGCTACTAGCGGGACTGTCGGGGAG.